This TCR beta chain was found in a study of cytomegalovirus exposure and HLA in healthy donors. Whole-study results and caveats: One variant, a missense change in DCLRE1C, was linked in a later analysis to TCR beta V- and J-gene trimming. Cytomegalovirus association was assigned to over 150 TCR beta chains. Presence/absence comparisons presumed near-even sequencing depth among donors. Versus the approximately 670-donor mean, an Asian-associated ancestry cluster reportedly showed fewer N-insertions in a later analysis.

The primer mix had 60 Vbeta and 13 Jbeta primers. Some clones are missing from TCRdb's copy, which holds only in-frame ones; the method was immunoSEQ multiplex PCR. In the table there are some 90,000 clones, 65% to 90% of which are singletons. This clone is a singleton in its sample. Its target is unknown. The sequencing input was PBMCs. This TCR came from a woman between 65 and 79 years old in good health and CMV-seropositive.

The CDR3 nucleotides are TGTGCCTGGGCCGGGACAGGGAGCTATGGCTACACCTTC. Translation gives CAWAGTGSYGYTF. The genes are TRBV30 and TRBJ1-2, with 9 bases fitting TRBD1. The CDR3 is 13 amino acids. Trimming took 5 bases from V and 4 from J; bases not matched to a gene: 5. The germline V gene encodes CDR1 GTSNPN and CDR2 SVGIG (reference sequence).